Below are 20 T cell receptor beta chains sequenced from a single sample in a study of cytomegalovirus exposure and HLA in healthy donors. The study ran its PCR with 60 Vbeta and 13 Jbeta primers. Generated by immunoSEQ multiplex PCR, the TCRdb table keeps only in-frame clones and is missing some. The repertoire consists of approximately 50,000 clones, with roughly four fifths occurring once and the leading ten covering over 2%. Sequencing was done on a sample of PBMCs. The receptors were sampled from a boy between 10 and 17 years old in good health and CMV-seropositive.

This CDR3 reads CASSLAGGRVDTIYF. CDR3 in DNA: TGTGCCAGCAGCTTAGCTGGGGGCAGGGTGGACACCATATATTTT. The chain couples TRBV7-9 to TRBJ1-3; tentatively, D is TRBD1 (6 bases). This CDR3 has 15 amino acids. V lost 0 bases, J lost 8 bases, and 14 bases lay in between. Germline loops: CDR1 SEHNR, CDR2 FQNEAQ (reference sequence).

The rearrangement links TRBV18 to TRBJ1-6; possibly TRBD1 for D (6 bases). The V and J ends lost 5 bases and 5 bases respectively, with 7 bases between them. CDR3 length: 13 residues. The germline V gene has CDR1 KGHSH and CDR2 LQKENI. The CDR3 loop is CASSGQNNSPLHF. The CDR3 DNA reads TGTGCCAGCTCAGGACAGAATAATTCACCCCTCCACTTT.

The genes are TRBV7-2 and TRBJ2-2, with 8 bases fitting TRBD2. This CDR3 is 16 amino acids long. Germline V gene lookup returns CDR1 SGHTA and CDR2 FQGNSA. Losses at the gene ends were 1 base for V and 3 bases for J; bases not matched to a gene: 4. Here the CDR3 reads CASSLGAGVDTGELFF. CDR3 nucleotides: TGTGCCAGCAGCTTAGGAGCGGGGGTCGACACCGGGGAGCTGTTTTTT.

The chain recombines TRBV12-2 with TRBJ2-2; TRBD2, the table's D call, lacks a check against the DNA. TRBV12-2 is an annotated pseudogene. This CDR3 is built from 15 residues. CDR3 coding DNA: TGTGCAAGTCGCTTCCAAACTAGCGTCTCCGGGGAGCTGTTTTTT. Its protein product is CASRFQTSVSGELFF.

This clone showed up just a few times. The chain is built from TRBV6-1 and TRBJ1-4; 9 positions match TRBD1. The CDR3 spans 15 residues. Trimming removed 4 bases from V and 10 bases from J; junction bases left unmatched: 10. Germline CDR1 reads MNHNS; CDR2 reads SASEGT. CDR3 residues: CASSVTGTGRGKLFF. Written as DNA, the CDR3 is TGTGCCAGCAGTGTTACCGGGACAGGGAGAGGAAAACTGTTTTTT.

The chain carries TRBV2 and TRBJ1-3; no firm D call. Germline V gives CDR1 SNHLY, CDR2 FYNNEI. This CDR3 comprises 15 residues. Deletions cut 4 bases from V and 0 bases from J, with 10 bases between. CDR3 region: CASSGTPSSGNTIYF. Written as DNA, the CDR3 is TGTGCCAGCAGTGGGACTCCGAGCTCTGGAAACACCATATATTTT.

The CDR3 here is CASSRTGVTEAFF. CDR3 sequence (DNA): TGTGCCAGCTCCAGGACGGGGGTGACTGAAGCTTTCTTT. This rearrangement joins TRBV5-4 to TRBJ1-1; tentatively, D is TRBD1 (5 bases). The CDR3 covers 13 residues. Germline lookup yields CDR1 SGHNT and CDR2 YYREEE (reference sequence). Trimming stripped 7 bases from V and 5 bases from J, with 15 bases between. The full variable domain, in which reference TRBV5-4 and TRBJ1-1 provide the parts outside the CDR3, is ETGVTQSPTHLIKTRGQQVTLRCSSQSGHNTVSWYQQALGQGPQFIFQYYREEENGRGNFPPRFSGLQFPNYSSELNVNALELDDSALYLCASSRTGVTEAFFGQGTRLTVV.

The genes are TRBV27 and TRBJ2-7; 8 bases map to TRBD1. Germline V gene sequence: CDR1 MNHEY, CDR2 SMNVEV (reference sequence). The CDR3 consists of 16 residues. Trimming took 7 bases from V and 2 from J; bases not matched to a gene: 13. CDR3 DNA sequence: TGTGCCAGCAAGGATAGGACAGGGAGCGGACCCTACGAGCAGTACTTC. This gives the protein CASKDRTGSGPYEQYF.

The chain is built from TRBV7-2 and TRBJ2-7; unclear D gene. CDR3 length equals 16 residues. In germline, CDR1 is SGHTA, CDR2 FQGNSA. The V end lost 1 base, the J end lost 2 bases, and 15 bases lay between the germline ends. CDR3 amino acids: CASSLGISFPTYEQYF. As DNA, the CDR3 is TGTGCCAGCAGCTTAGGTATTAGCTTTCCAACCTACGAGCAGTACTTC.

The rearrangement links TRBV27 to TRBJ1-1; D is possibly TRBD1 (5 bases). V lost 5 bases to trimming and J lost 5 bases, with 21 bases between them. Germline V gene sequence: CDR1 MNHEY, CDR2 SMNVEV (reference sequence). This CDR3 contains 16 residues. The CDR3 is CASSLTPGQGRTEAFF. As DNA, the CDR3 is TGTGCCAGCAGTCTGACCCCCGGGCAGGGAAGGACTGAAGCTTTCTTT.

This clone was recorded a few times. The V call is TRBV5-8, the J call TRBJ2-7, with a weak D call TRBD1 (5 bases). The CDR3 totals 16 residues. V was cut by 0 bases and J by 5 bases, with 18 bases left in between. The germline gives CDR1 SGHTS, CDR2 YDEGEE. The CDR3 region is CASSLAPTVLRHEQYF. The CDR3 coding sequence is TGTGCCAGCAGCTTGGCTCCGACAGTACTGAGGCACGAGCAGTACTTC.

This chain connects TRBV15 to TRBJ2-1, with 7 bases that match TRBD1. This CDR3 comprises 14 residues. J gave up 7 bases and V 5 bases, and 8 bases lay outside the gene matches. Germline V gene lookup returns CDR1 LNHNV and CDR2 YYDKDF (reference sequence). This CDR3 reads CATSGRQGGNEQFF. The CDR3 region has the DNA TGTGCCACCAGCGGACGACAGGGTGGAAATGAGCAGTTCTTC.

The chain is built from TRBV5-3 and TRBJ1-4; D is undetermined. TRBV5-3 is labeled an ORF, and its function is uncertain. CDR3 length: 15 amino acids. V was trimmed by 4 bases and J by 8 bases, leaving 18 bases between them. The CDR3 nucleotides read TGTGCCAGAAGCCAGGTCATCAGAACCAGGGAAAAACTGTTTTTT. It codes for CARSQVIRTREKLFF.

There are a few counts of this clone. The chain carries TRBV5-6 and TRBJ1-2, with D possibly being TRBD1 (6 bases). V was cut by 0 bases and J by 2 bases, with 11 bases left in between. Germline V gene sequence: CDR1 SGHDT, CDR2 YYEEEE. CDR3 length equals 15 residues. This chain's CDR3 is CASSLEPGGNYGYTF. The CDR3 nucleotides read TGTGCCAGCAGCTTGGAGCCGGGGGGCAACTATGGCTACACCTTC. Full variable domain (missing parts from reference TRBV5-6 and TRBJ1-2): DAGVTQSPTHLIKTRGQQVTLRCSPKSGHDTVSWYQQALGQGPQFIFQYYEEEERQRGNFPDRFSGHQFPNYSSELNVNALLLGDSALYLCASSLEPGGNYGYTFGSGTRLTVV.

The chain combines TRBV14 with TRBJ1-1, with D maybe TRBD1 (5 bases). CDR1 and CDR2 from the germline V gene are SGHDN and FVKESK. This CDR3 comprises 13 residues. Trimming pared 2 bases from V and 4 bases from J, leaving 8 bases between. CDR3 in amino acids: CASSQWGVTEAFF. DNA of the CDR3: TGTGCCAGCAGCCAATGGGGGGTCACTGAAGCTTTCTTT.

The genes are TRBV6-5 and TRBJ2-7, with TRBD2 identical over 7 bases. The ends lost 6 bases at V and 8 bases at J; junction bases unmatched: 13. CDR1 and CDR2 (germline): MNHEY, SVGAGI. The CDR3 has 14 residues. DNA for the CDR3: TGTGCCAGCAGCATAATGCCGGGACTATCTCAGCAGTACTTC. As protein: CASSIMPGLSQQYF.

The chain recombines TRBV6-5 with TRBJ1-1, with no clear D. Germline V gene data show CDR1 as MNHEY and CDR2 as SVGAGI. The CDR3 contains 14 residues. The V end lost 5 bases, the J end lost 3 bases, and 13 bases lay between the germline ends. The CDR3 here is CASSPRPWDTEAFF. The CDR3 DNA follows: TGTGCCAGCAGTCCTAGACCTTGGGACACTGAAGCTTTCTTT.

This chain links TRBV4-1 with TRBJ2-4, with 8 bases identical to TRBD2. This CDR3 region has 20 residues. V lost 2 bases to trimming and J lost 2 bases; unmatched junction nucleotides: 17. Germline V lookup: CDR1 MGHRA, CDR2 YSYEKL. CDR3 region: CASSQWALTGVAGSKNIQYF. The CDR3 nucleotides are TGCGCCAGCAGCCAATGGGCACTGACGGGGGTAGCGGGGTCCAAAAACATTCAGTACTTC.

The V call is TRBV27, the J call TRBJ1-2; D is uncertain. Germline V gene data show CDR1 as MNHEY and CDR2 as SMNVEV (reference sequence). This CDR3 region has 15 residues. Trimming left V 5 bases short and J 0 bases short, with 13 bases between. CDR3 bases: TGTGCCAGCAGTCCTTCAGGTTTTTCTAACTATGGCTACACCTTC. Translation: CASSPSGFSNYGYTF.

This rearrangement joins TRBV14 to TRBJ2-5, with no clear D. The CDR3 consists of 17 residues. CDR1 SGHDN and CDR2 FVKESK come from the germline V gene. The ends were cut back, 4 bases at V and 5 bases at J, with 23 bases in the middle. As DNA, the CDR3 is TGTGCCAGCAGCCCCCGCCAAGAGGCTCTAAGCCGGGAGACCCAGTACTTC. Residues: CASSPRQEALSRETQYF.